This TCR beta chain was documented in a study of vaccination and CD4 T cells after COVID-19. The overall study: Two-dose vaccination with either BNT162b2 or mRNA-1273 was given to participants.

Treatment specified: approximately 10-day PBMC culture with coronavirus spike peptide pools or control peptides (ViraFEST assay). Sequencing of cultured CD4+ T cell DNA used the Oncomine TCR Beta short-read assay. MiXCR, applied by TCRdb to the PCR reads, yields one record per CDR3 protein. This table has 15,000 to 20,000 distinct CDR3 sequences, 49% appearing once. A remark on this clonotype: What it binds is not known.

CDR3 size: 15 residues. Germline lookup yields CDR1 LGHDT and CDR2 YNNKEL (reference sequence). Trimming removed 4 bases at V and 2 bases at J, with 13 bases between. Material for sequencing was CD4+ T cells from blood, cultured in vitro. V is TRBV3-1 and J is TRBJ2-3; D not certain. The receptor was isolated from a human donor who had recovered from COVID-19. This CDR3 reads CASSPRALTTDTQYF. DNA for the CDR3: TGTGCCAGCAGCCCTAGAGCTCTAACCACAGATACGCAGTATTTT.